This T cell receptor (beta chain) stems from a study of sequential checkpoint blockade in melanoma. Treatment given: randomized to nivolumab then ipilimumab (arm A) or the reverse (arm B). No patient had prior DNA-damaging chemotherapy. From thawed PBMCs, live CD3+CD8+ cells negative for CD19 and CD56 were sorted. The V gene end was trimmed by 6 bases and the J gene end by 5 bases; junction bases not matched to a gene: 13. The CDR3 totals 15 residues. The germline CDR1 and CDR2 sequences are SGHDN and FVKESK. The table lists this clone with a few counts. In the same sample, other DNA sequences code for this CDR3. Produced via immunoSEQ multiplex PCR; TCRdb's table is partial and in-frame only. The data show 9,500 to 12,000 clones, about 80% seen once.

The chain recombines TRBV14 with TRBJ2-7, with 7 bases aligning to TRBD1. Source: CD8+ T cells sorted from blood (inferred from file names), taken from a patient given nivolumab and ipilimumab in sequence. The sequence came from a human donor with melanoma. In DNA form, the CDR3 reads TGTGCCAGCAGTCAAAACCGGGACAGAGCCGACGAGCAGTACTTC. Amino acids: CASSQNRDRADEQYF.